What follows are 13 T cell receptor beta chains derived from one specimen sequenced in a study of blood T cell repertoires in COVID-19. TCRdb's copy holds only in-frame clones and misses some; the assay was immunoSEQ multiplex PCR. The data contain approximately 46,000 clones, around 88% of them singletons. What was sequenced was peripheral blood. These receptors originate from a human donor in a cohort sampled during active COVID-19.

The chain employs TRBV7-9 and TRBJ2-7, with 7 bases matching TRBD1. The junction had 2 bases not matched to a gene; V was cut back by 3 bases and J by 3 bases. Germline CDR1 reads SEHNR; CDR2 reads FQNEAQ (reference sequence). CDR3 size: 13 residues. CDR3 region: CASSLGDSYEQYF. CDR3 nucleotide sequence: TGTGCCAGCAGCTTGGGGGACAGCTACGAGCAGTACTTC.

J is TRBJ2-1 and V is TRBV19, with TRBD2 identical over 9 bases. J was trimmed by 8 bases and V by 3 bases; bases with no gene match: 11. The CDR3 length is 16 residues. The V gene's germline CDR1 is LNHDA and CDR2 SQIVND (reference sequence). This CDR3 is CASSIVAGGLLDEQFF. CDR3 coding DNA: TGTGCCAGTAGTATCGTCGCGGGGGGGCTTCTCGATGAGCAGTTCTTC. Full variable domain (outside the CDR3, taken from reference TRBV19 and TRBJ2-1): DGGITQSPKYLFRKEGQNVTLSCEQNLNHDAMYWYRQDPGQGLRLIYYSQIVNDFQKGDIAEGYSVSREKKESFPLTVTSAQKNPTAFYLCASSIVAGGLLDEQFFGPGTRLTVL.

The chain couples TRBV19 to TRBJ2-5, with a weak D call TRBD2 (6 bases). CDR3 length: 15 residues. Germline V gene lookup returns CDR1 LNHDA and CDR2 SQIVND (reference sequence). V was pared by 8 bases and J by 1 base, with 17 bases between. In nucleotides, the CDR3 is TGTGCCAGTCGCGTAGGAGCGGGTCTCCAAGAGACCCAGTACTTC. Its translation is CASRVGAGLQETQYF.

V is TRBV15 and J is TRBJ2-5; 10 nucleotides align to TRBD2. The CDR3 runs 22 residues. Germline loops: CDR1 LNHNV, CDR2 YYDKDF (reference sequence). V shed 1 base, J shed 2 bases, and the junction held 22 bases outside the gene matches. This CDR3 is CATSRVRWTRLAGVFEQETQYF. In DNA form, the CDR3 reads TGTGCCACCAGCAGAGTTCGTTGGACTCGGCTAGCGGGAGTGTTTGAGCAAGAGACCCAGTACTTC.

This rearrangement joins TRBV15 to TRBJ2-7; the match to TRBD1 covers 8 bases. Losses at the gene ends were 0 bases for V and 7 bases for J; bases not matched to a gene: 14. The CDR3 length is 17 residues. Germline V CDR1 and CDR2: LNHNV, YYDKDF (reference sequence). DNA of the CDR3: TGTGCCACCAGCAGAGAGGTACTTACAGGGGGAACGAGAGAGCAGTACTTC. Translating gives CATSREVLTGGTREQYF.

V usage is TRBV11-2 and J usage is TRBJ2-1; 9 bases are a match to TRBD1. In germline, CDR1 is SGHAT, CDR2 FQNNGV. V trimming: 1 base; J trimming: 9 bases; junction bases outside the gene matches: 10. The CDR3 has 16 residues. The CDR3 loop is CASSLVLTGGRGEQFF. The CDR3 nucleotides are TGTGCCAGCAGCTTAGTCCTGACAGGGGGACGCGGTGAGCAGTTCTTC.

This clone has a single count. The genes are TRBV7-2 and TRBJ2-5; D perhaps matches TRBD1 (5 bases). This CDR3 comprises 15 residues. The germline V and J ends were trimmed by 0 bases and 3 bases, with 11 bases remaining between them. Germline V gives CDR1 SGHTA, CDR2 FQGNSA. CDR3 sequence (DNA): TGTGCCAGCAGCTTAGCGCCCAGGGTCAAAGAGACCCAGTACTTC. Translating gives CASSLAPRVKETQYF.

V usage is TRBV4-2 and J usage is TRBJ1-1, with 9 bases fitting TRBD1. V was clipped by 2 bases and J by 3 bases; unmatched bases: 4. Looked up from germline, CDR1 is LGHNA and CDR2 is YNFKEQ. The CDR3 has 15 amino acids. CDR3 bases: TGTGCCAGCAGCCAAAAACAGGGGGCTGACACTGAAGCTTTCTTT. Its translation is CASSQKQGADTEAFF.

The chain recombines TRBV28 with TRBJ1-2, with D maybe TRBD1 (5 bases). The V gene lost 7 bases and the J gene lost 4 bases, with 16 bases spanning the gap. The germline CDR1 and CDR2 sequences are MDHEN and SYDVKM. This CDR3 contains 14 residues. CDR3 in DNA: TGTGCCAGCACCCCACCCCCAGGGTTCTATGGCTACACCTTC. Its translation: CASTPPPGFYGYTF.

The chain links TRBV5-6 to TRBJ1-2, with unresolved D. The V end was cut by 4 bases, the J end by 8 bases, with 21 bases between. The CDR3 runs 15 residues. Germline V gives CDR1 SGHDT, CDR2 YYEEEE. Here the CDR3 DNA reads TGTGCCAGCAGCGCTACCATCGGGGAGACAACCGGCTACACCTTC. Its translation: CASSATIGETTGYTF.

The sample holds one count of this clone. The V gene is TRBV5-8, the J gene TRBJ2-2; 7 bases align to TRBD2. CDR3 length: 16 amino acids. J lost 0 bases, V lost 0 bases, and 2 bases had no gene match. From germline, CDR1 is SGHTS and CDR2 YDEGEE. CDR3 coding DNA: TGTGCCAGCAGCTTGGTGACTAGCCCGAACACCGGGGAGCTGTTTTTT. The encoded protein is CASSLVTSPNTGELFF.

This clone has just one count. This chain uses TRBV27 with TRBJ1-6; D not resolved. Deletions cut 3 bases from V and 4 bases from J, with 13 bases between. The CDR3 totals 16 residues. In germline, CDR1 is MNHEY, CDR2 SMNVEV (reference sequence). The CDR3: CASSFSRMGYNSPLHF. The CDR3 DNA sequence: TGTGCCAGCAGTTTTTCTAGGATGGGTTATAATTCACCCCTCCACTTT.

The genes are TRBV9 and TRBJ2-2, with 14 positions matching TRBD2. Germline V CDR1 and CDR2: SGDLS, YYNGEE. V was pared by 4 bases and J by 0 bases, with 8 bases of the junction left unmatched. The CDR3 length is 19 residues. This CDR3 is CASSPTGGLAGANTGELFF. The DNA of the CDR3 is TGTGCCAGCAGCCCGACAGGGGGACTAGCGGGGGCGAACACCGGGGAGCTGTTTTTT. The whole variable domain, remainder taken from reference TRBV9 and TRBJ2-2, is DSGVTQTPKHLITATGQRVTLRCSPRSGDLSVYWYQQSLDQGLQFLIQYYNGEERAKGNILERFSAQQFPDLHSELNLSSLELGDSALYFCASSPTGGLAGANTGELFFGEGSRLTVL.